This T cell receptor beta chain was identified during a study of T cell responses to AZD1222 COVID-19 vaccine listed by TCRdb under 2021. For the wider study: AZD1222 recipients given second doses at about 4 weeks or at about 12 weeks were pooled, since spike-specific TCR depth and breadth were not found to differ between the two schedules. A total of 230 to 250 trial participants underwent TCR sequencing, of whom 207 had received two doses of AZD1222 and approximately 25 had received two doses of the MenACWY control vaccine. Trial participants were enrolled into age subgroups of 18-55, 56-69 and 70-plus years, which contained roughly 150, 30 and 60 TCR-sequenced participants, respectively.

The intended sense of this specimen's time point label: baseline before first vaccination. Vaccinee samples came from UK trials COV001 and COV002, including a single-blind randomized controlled phase 2/3 trial of AZD1222 (ChAdOx1 nCoV-19) in healthy adults. Trial participant PBMC samples were collected at day 0 and day 28 after the second dose for TCRbeta chain sequencing. To note about this clone: Its target antigen remains unknown. No quality values exist for individual bases; no much larger clone is one base distant.

The junction carries 17 bases between V and J, which are trimmed by 5 bases and 0 bases respectively. CDR1 and CDR2 were assigned from the germline V gene as MNHEY and SVGEGT. The CDR3 spans 18 residues, from the cysteine through the phenylalanine. CDR3 DNA only is kept here, 54 bases in frame from base 1. The CDR3 regions of human TCRbeta chains were analyzed by immunosequencing. As for the authors' bioinformatics: TCRs in the repertoires were compared against a reference library of SARS-CoV-2-specific TCRs that had been generated with the MIRA antigen-specificity platform. Breadth was defined as the fraction of unique TCRs that were SARS-CoV-2-associated, and depth was defined as the fraction of total T cells that were SARS-CoV-2-associated. Using the MIRA data, every spike-specific TCR was mapped to the spike region that the TCR reacted to and assigned to either a CD4 or a CD8 class. Log10-transformed breadth and depth values were compared by one-way ANOVA with Sidak's multiple comparisons tests. TCRdb provides this immuneACCESS table in a form limited to in-frame rearrangements. Some clones are lacking; in checked studies, under half of them reflect an unresolved V gene, and why the rest are absent is not known. That table supplies the V and J calls and clone size; D and trimming were determined from the DNA. Counted in this sample were 150,000 to 200,000 clones; over 90% of them appeared once. The top ten clonotypes cover around 2.5% of the sample.

Broad study findings and their caveats: CD4 TCRs associated with the vaccine covered the entire spike protein, and the dominant responses were in regions 160-218 and 743-854. Participants were mostly white British, with more females than males. The authors suggested clonal diversity may have been underestimated. Conclusions about previously exposed vaccinees are limited, since just six AZD1222 recipients were seropositive for SARS-CoV-2 at baseline. Epitopes outside the regions mutated in the B.1.351 and B.1.1.7 variants were reportedly recognized by nearly half of the unique spike-specific TCRs. The 56-69-year group was small, and its depth increase did not reach significance, likely because of low power. Because no samples from the day 14 peak response were available, repertoires could be characterized only after the peak T cell response. After two AZD1222 doses, both the breadth and the depth of spike-specific TCRs were significantly higher than at day 0 and than in MenACWY recipients.

The chain uses TRBV6-2 or TRBV6-3 and TRBJ1-6; the D gene is possibly TRBD1, with 5 bases matching. Here the sequenced sample was peripheral blood, taken on day 0 of AZD1222 vaccination. This receptor was obtained from an adult in good health. The CDR3 region: CASSQGDYSRSYNSPLHF. The base sequence is TGTGCCAGCAGTCAAGGGGACTATTCACGCTCCTATAATTCACCCCTCCACTTT.